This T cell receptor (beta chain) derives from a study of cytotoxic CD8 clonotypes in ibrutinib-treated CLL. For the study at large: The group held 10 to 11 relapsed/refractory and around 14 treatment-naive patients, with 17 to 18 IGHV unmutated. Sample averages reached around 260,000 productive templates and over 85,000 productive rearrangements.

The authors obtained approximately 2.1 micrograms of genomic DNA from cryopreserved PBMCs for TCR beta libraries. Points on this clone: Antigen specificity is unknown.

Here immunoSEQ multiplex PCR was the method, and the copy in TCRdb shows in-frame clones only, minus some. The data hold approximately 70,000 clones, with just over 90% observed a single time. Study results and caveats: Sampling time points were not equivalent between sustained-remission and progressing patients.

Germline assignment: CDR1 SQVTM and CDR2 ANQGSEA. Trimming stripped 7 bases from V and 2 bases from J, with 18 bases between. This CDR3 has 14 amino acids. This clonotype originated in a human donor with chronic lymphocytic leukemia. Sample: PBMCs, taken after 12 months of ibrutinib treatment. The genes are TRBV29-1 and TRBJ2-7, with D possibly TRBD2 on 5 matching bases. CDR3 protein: CSAQQTSNTYEQYF. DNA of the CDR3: TGCAGCGCGCAGCAAACTAGTAATACCTACGAGCAGTACTTC.